A selection of T cell receptor beta chains follows, all from one sample in a study of blood T cell repertoires in COVID-19. Repertoires were generated with immunoSEQ multiplex PCR, while TCRdb's copy carries only in-frame clones and drops some. The sample shows roughly 86,000 clones, 82% of them seen only once. Material for sequencing was peripheral blood. These receptors were collected from a human donor in a cohort sampled during active COVID-19. CDR3s include the opening cysteine and the closing phenylalanine or tryptophan. A D gene is named only where the DNA matches it firmly. For some rows the clone size is stated as once, few or many, or as a class when expanded; others skip it.

>TRBV7-9|TRBD1|TRBJ1-1|15|.
CASSLGGQGASEAFF
TGTGCCAGCAGCCTGGGGGGACAGGGGGCGTCGGAAGCTTTCTTT
>TRBV12-3/TRBV12-4|.|TRBJ1-1|12|.
CASTKDSTEAFF
TGTGCCAGCACCAAAGACTCCACTGAAGCTTTCTTT
>TRBV2|.|TRBJ2-2|14|.
CASKGHRNTGELFF
TGTGCCAGCAAGGGACACCGGAACACCGGGGAGCTGTTTTTT
>TRBV2|.|TRBJ1-5|14|once
CASSTGTTGQPQHF
TGTGCCAGCAGTACCGGGACAACAGGTCAGCCCCAGCATTTT
>TRBV27|TRBD1|TRBJ1-4|17|.
CASSLSRDRVGGEKLFF
TGTGCCAGCAGTTTGTCCCGGGACAGGGTTGGGGGTGAAAAACTGTTTTTT
>TRBV7-8|.|TRBJ1-4|15|.
CASSLGGGAGEKLFF
TGTGCCAGCAGCTTAGGCGGAGGGGCTGGGGAAAAACTGTTTTTT
>TRBV7-2|TRBD1|TRBJ1-6|15|many
CASSPQGAENSPLHF
TGTGCCAGCAGTCCACAGGGGGCGGAGAATTCACCCCTCCACTTT
>TRBV13|.|TRBJ1-6|14|.
CASSSGVPGSPLHF
TGTGCCAGCAGCTCGGGGGTTCCCGGCTCACCCCTCCACTTT
>TRBV5-6|TRBD1|TRBJ1-6|16|.
CASSLVVRQGGSPLHF
TGTGCCAGCAGCTTGGTGGTGCGACAGGGGGGTTCACCCCTCCACTTT
>TRBV7-3|TRBD2|TRBJ2-1|15|.
CASSLLGLAGNEQFF
TGTGCCAGCAGCTTATTGGGACTAGCGGGCAATGAGCAGTTCTTC
>TRBV6-5|.|TRBJ2-3|13|.
CASMEGQIQAQYF
TGTGCCAGCATGGAAGGTCAGATTCAGGCTCAGTATTTT
>TRBV19|.|TRBJ2-7|15|few
CASSTPGTRGPEQYF
TGTGCCAGTAGTACCCCCGGGACTAGGGGGCCCGAGCAGTACTTC
>TRBV28|.|TRBJ1-2|10|.
CASKLYGYTF
TGTGCCAGCAAACTTTATGGCTACACCTTC
>TRBV11-2|.|TRBJ1-4|15|.
CASSSGVRVGSRLFF
TGTGCCAGCAGCTCCGGGGTACGGGTAGGGTCTAGACTGTTTTTT
>TRBV6-5|TRBD2|TRBJ2-5|14|.
CAMKIAGGQETQYF
TGTGCCATGAAGATAGCGGGGGGCCAAGAGACCCAGTACTTC
>TRBV7-9|.|TRBJ2-5|16|few
CASSSYRGGTQETQYF
TGTGCCAGCAGCTCATACCGTGGGGGGACTCAAGAGACCCAGTACTTC
>TRBV19|TRBD1|TRBJ1-6|15|.
CASSPQGRNNSPLHF
TGTGCCAGTAGCCCACAGGGGAGAAATAATTCACCCCTCCACTTT
>TRBV28|.|TRBJ2-5|11|.
CASSLQVDQYF
TGTGCCAGCAGTTTACAGGTTGACCAGTACTTC
>TRBV29-1|.|TRBJ2-4|13|.
CSVAVVAKNIQYF
TGCAGCGTTGCTGTAGTAGCCAAAAACATTCAGTACTTC
>TRBV6-5|.|TRBJ2-1|12|.
CASTKGHREQFF
TGTGCCAGCACTAAAGGACATCGCGAGCAGTTCTTC
>TRBV7-6|TRBD1|TRBJ1-3|15|.
CASSTQGAAGNTIYF
TGTGCCAGCAGCACACAGGGGGCAGCTGGAAACACCATATATTTT
>TRBV27|.|TRBJ1-1|14|.
CASSPGQVNTEAFF
TGTGCCAGCAGTCCGGGACAAGTAAACACTGAAGCTTTCTTT
>TRBV28|TRBD2|TRBJ2-7|12|.
CASRGTSIEQYF
TGTGCCAGCAGGGGGACTAGCATCGAGCAGTACTTC
>TRBV5-1|.|TRBJ2-2|16|.
CASSLGEAGGPGELFF
TGCGCCAGCAGCTTGGGCGAGGCAGGGGGGCCCGGGGAGCTGTTTTTT
>TRBV18|.|TRBJ2-7|13|.
CASSPGPDYEQYF
TGTGCCAGCTCACCAGGGCCAGACTACGAGCAGTACTTC
>TRBV5-1|TRBD2|TRBJ2-3|15|few
CASSPTVGGADTQYF
TGCGCCAGCAGCCCCACCGTGGGAGGGGCGGATACGCAGTATTTT
>TRBV5-6|TRBD2|TRBJ2-2|15|.
CASSSGTSPLGELFF
TGTGCCAGCAGCTCCGGGACTAGCCCCTTGGGGGAGCTGTTTTTT
>TRBV2|TRBD1|TRBJ1-5|14|.
CASSEDRADQPQHF
TGTGCCAGCTCCGAGGACAGGGCTGATCAGCCCCAGCATTTT
>TRBV10-1|.|TRBJ1-3|12|.
CASSQGEHTIYF
TGCGCCAGCAGCCAGGGTGAGCACACCATATATTTT
>TRBV18|.|TRBJ2-1|16|.
CASSRPGAGANNEQFF
TGTGCCAGCTCACGACCCGGGGCGGGGGCCAACAATGAGCAGTTCTTC
>TRBV5-1|TRBD1|TRBJ2-7|14|.
CASSSGQGGFLQYF
TGCGCCAGCAGCTCGGGACAGGGGGGATTTCTACAGTACTTC
>TRBV7-2|.|TRBJ2-2|17|.
CASSLYPRGLNTGELFF
TGTGCCAGCAGCTTATATCCGCGGGGGCTTAACACCGGGGAGCTGTTTTTT
>TRBV5-4|TRBD1|TRBJ2-7|15|few
CASSRPGQGAHEQYF
TGTGCCAGCAGCCGCCCGGGCCAGGGGGCCCACGAGCAGTACTTC
>TRBV28|TRBD1|TRBJ1-2|14|.
CASSPGTGEDGYTF
TGTGCCAGCAGTCCAGGAACAGGGGAAGATGGCTACACCTTC
>TRBV24-1|.|TRBJ2-1|13|.
CATSDFNANEQFF
TGTGCCACCAGTGATTTCAACGCGAATGAGCAGTTCTTC
>TRBV4-1|.|TRBJ1-1|14|.
CASSQDRVSTEAFF
TGCGCCAGCAGCCAAGACAGGGTGAGCACTGAAGCTTTCTTT
>TRBV6-5|.|TRBJ2-7|11|.
CASSSTGEQYF
TGTGCCAGCAGTTCCACAGGGGAGCAGTACTTC
>TRBV28|.|TRBJ1-2|14|.
CASSSLTVNYGYTF
TGTGCCAGCAGTTCACTGACAGTCAACTATGGCTACACCTTC
>TRBV19|.|TRBJ2-3|11|once
CASSLTDTQYF
TGTGCCAGTAGCCTGACAGATACGCAGTATTTT
>TRBV27|.|TRBJ1-5|16|few
CASSSSGVFTLWPQHF
TGTGCCAGCAGTTCGTCGGGGGTCTTTACCCTCTGGCCCCAGCATTTT
>TRBV4-1|TRBD2|TRBJ2-5|17|once
CASSQEDGLAGSETQYF
TGCGCCAGCAGCCAAGAAGACGGGCTAGCGGGGTCGGAGACCCAGTACTTC
>TRBV7-9|.|TRBJ2-7|14|.
CASSLQGGAYEQYF
TGTGCCAGCAGCTTACAGGGTGGGGCCTACGAGCAGTACTTC
>TRBV7-9|TRBD2|TRBJ2-7|15|.
CASSTGGTHSYEQYF
TGTGCCAGCAGCACGGGGGGGACCCACTCCTACGAGCAGTACTTC
>TRBV7-9|.|TRBJ1-1|12|few
CASSFLSVEAFF
TGTGCCAGCAGCTTCCTTAGCGTTGAAGCTTTCTTT
>TRBV19|TRBD2|TRBJ2-5|14|once
CASSTAGGQETQYF
TGTGCCAGTAGTACGGCGGGGGGGCAAGAGACCCAGTACTTC
>TRBV19|.|TRBJ1-5|14|.
CASKGVQALQPQHF
TGTGCCAGTAAAGGGGTCCAGGCTTTGCAGCCCCAGCATTTT
>TRBV5-1|.|TRBJ2-7|14|few
CASSLGGHGYEQYF
TGCGCCAGCAGCTTGGGGGGACACGGCTACGAGCAGTACTTC
>TRBV5-5|.|TRBJ2-5|13|.
CASSLYRQETQYF
TGTGCCAGCAGCTTGTACAGACAAGAGACCCAGTACTTC
>TRBV19|TRBD1|TRBJ1-6|16|.
CASSTQWTGYNSPLHF
TGTGCCAGTAGTACCCAATGGACAGGGTATAATTCACCCCTCCACTTT
>TRBV4-2|.|TRBJ1-6|14|.
CASSQGGRVSPLHF
TGTGCCAGCAGCCAAGGGGGCAGGGTTTCACCCCTCCACTTT
>TRBV27|.|TRBJ1-5|16|once
CASRPAGEGSNQPQHF
TGTGCCAGCAGACCCGCAGGGGAGGGTAGCAATCAGCCCCAGCATTTT
>TRBV7-9|TRBD2|TRBJ2-7|15|.
CASSSSQAGPYEQYF
TGTGCCAGCAGCTCCTCCCAAGCGGGGCCTTACGAGCAGTACTTC
>TRBV7-9|TRBD2|TRBJ2-3|16|.
CASSPQAGVDADTQYF
TGTGCCAGCAGCCCCCAAGCGGGGGTAGACGCAGATACGCAGTATTTT
>TRBV18|TRBD2|TRBJ2-3|13|.
CASFTSGDDTQYF
TGTGCCAGCTTCACTAGCGGCGATGATACGCAGTATTTT
>TRBV5-4|.|TRBJ1-1|14|once
CASSSGTLNTEAFF
TGTGCCAGCAGTTCCGGGACTCTGAACACTGAAGCTTTCTTT